The 9 T cell receptor beta chains in this list originate from one sample, sequenced in a study of blood T cell repertoires in COVID-19. The assay was immunoSEQ multiplex PCR, and TCRdb's table has in-frame clones only and misses some. This table holds fewer than 150,000 clones, less than 85% found once. Sequencing used peripheral blood. The source of these receptors is a man aged 50-59 years with acute or convalescent COVID-19.

The chain joins TRBV19 to TRBJ1-1, with 11 positions matching TRBD1. Germline CDR1 and CDR2: LNHDA and SQIVND (reference sequence). The length of the CDR3 is 17 residues. V gave up 3 bases and J gave up 0 bases; unmatched junction bases: 6. The CDR3 coding sequence is TGTGCCAGTAGTATGTCCGGGACAGGGGGTATGAACACTGAAGCTTTCTTT. This codes for CASSMSGTGGMNTEAFF.

This rearrangement joins TRBV10-3 to TRBJ1-2, with 7 nucleotides matching TRBD1. The V gene end was trimmed by 11 bases and the J gene end by 2 bases; junction bases not matched to a gene: 11. CDR1 and CDR2 (germline): ENHRY, SYGVKD. This CDR3 has 14 amino acids. CDR3 sequence: CASRAGTENYGYTF. The CDR3 DNA is TGTGCCTCAAGGGCCGGGACAGAGAACTATGGCTACACCTTC.

The chain employs TRBV19 and TRBJ1-3; TRBD1 matches 8 bases. In germline, CDR1 is LNHDA, CDR2 SQIVND (reference sequence). J lost 0 bases, V lost 4 bases, and 2 bases had no gene match. The length of the CDR3 is 15 residues. The CDR3 region is CASSTDRGSGNTIYF. DNA for the CDR3: TGTGCCAGTAGTACAGACAGGGGCTCTGGAAACACCATATATTTT.

This clone was seen only a few times. This chain links TRBV2 with TRBJ1-6; TRBD1 agrees at 9 bases. Per germline, CDR1 SNHLY and CDR2 FYNNEI. CDR3 length: 14 amino acids. The J segment lost 7 bases and the V segment lost 8 bases, leaving 6 bases of the junction unmatched. The CDR3 protein is CASELGQGNSPLHF. In nucleotides, the CDR3 is TGTGCCAGCGAGCTGGGACAGGGAAATTCACCCCTCCACTTT.

This clone was counted a single time. The V call is TRBV30, the J call TRBJ1-2; the match to TRBD1 covers 11 bases. The length of the CDR3 is 16 residues. The ends lost 3 bases at V and 2 bases at J; junction bases unmatched: 8. Germline V lookup: CDR1 GTSNPN, CDR2 SVGIG (reference sequence). CDR3 in amino acids: CAWRQDRGRRNYGYTF. CDR3 in DNA: TGTGCCTGGAGACAGGACAGGGGGCGCCGAAACTATGGCTACACCTTC.

The rearrangement joins TRBV3-1 (or the pseudogene TRBV3-2) to TRBJ1-2, with 8 bases identical to TRBD1. Trimming cost V 6 bases and J 11 bases; bases outside gene matches: 11. The CDR3 totals 13 residues. Germline-derived CDR1 and CDR2 are LGHDT and YNNKEL (reference sequence). CDR3 sequence reads: CASSRGQDWGYTF. As DNA, the CDR3 is TGTGCCAGCAGTCGGGGACAGGATTGGGGTTACACCTTC.

The rearrangement uses TRBV10-3 and TRBJ2-1; 9 bases fit TRBD1. Germline V lookup: CDR1 ENHRY, CDR2 SYGVKD. The CDR3 is made up of 14 amino acids. With 4 bases clipped from V and 5 bases from J, the junction kept 3 bases outside the gene matches. The CDR3, as DNA: TGTGCCATCAGTGGGGGACAGGGTAACAATGAGCAGTTCTTC. Its protein is CAISGGQGNNEQFF.

CDR3 coding DNA: TGTGCCAGCAGCTCGCTCCGGGACAGGGGCTACTACGAGCAGTACTTC. Translation gives CASSSLRDRGYYEQYF. The chain couples TRBV5-6 to TRBJ2-7; 10 nucleotides agree with TRBD1. The CDR3 extends over 16 amino acids. Per germline, CDR1 SGHDT and CDR2 YYEEEE. Trimming took 3 bases from V and 3 from J; bases not matched to a gene: 9.

This chain connects TRBV2 to TRBJ2-1; TRBD1 matches at 8 bases. CDR3 length: 16 amino acids. CDR1 and CDR2 (germline): SNHLY, FYNNEI. The V and J ends lost 6 bases and 4 bases, in that order; junction bases with no gene match: 11. The CDR3 nucleotides are TGTGCCAGCAGAAACCTTCGGACAGGGCCGTACAATGAGCAGTTCTTC. Protein sequence: CASRNLRTGPYNEQFF.